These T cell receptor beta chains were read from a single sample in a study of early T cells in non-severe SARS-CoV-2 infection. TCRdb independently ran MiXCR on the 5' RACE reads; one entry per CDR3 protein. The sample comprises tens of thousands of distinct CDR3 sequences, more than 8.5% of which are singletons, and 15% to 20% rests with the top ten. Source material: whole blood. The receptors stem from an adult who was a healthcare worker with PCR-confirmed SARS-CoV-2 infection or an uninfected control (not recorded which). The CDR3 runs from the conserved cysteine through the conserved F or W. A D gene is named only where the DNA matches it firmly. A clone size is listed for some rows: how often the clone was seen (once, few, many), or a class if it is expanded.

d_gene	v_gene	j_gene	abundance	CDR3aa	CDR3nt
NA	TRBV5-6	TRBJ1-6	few	CASSRSGGGSPLHF	TGTGCCAGCAGCCGGTCAGGAGGGGGTTCACCCCTCCACTTT
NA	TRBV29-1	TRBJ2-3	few	CSVEEADTQYF	TGCAGCGTTGAAGAGGCTGATACGCAGTATTTT
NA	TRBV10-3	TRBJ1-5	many	CAINEKGDQPQHF	TGTGCCATCAATGAAAAGGGAGACCAGCCCCAGCATTTT
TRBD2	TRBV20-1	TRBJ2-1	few	CSANTLVSGTSYNEQFF	TGCAGTGCTAACACCCTTGTTAGCGGGACTTCCTACAATGAGCAGTTCTTC
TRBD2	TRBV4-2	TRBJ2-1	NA	CASSQAVGGTSGSRDEQFF	TGTGCCAGCAGCCAGGCCGTGGGGGGGACTAGCGGGAGTAGGGATGAGCAGTTCTTC
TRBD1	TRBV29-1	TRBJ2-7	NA	CSVRQQGANEQYF	TGCAGCGTTCGCCAGCAGGGGGCTAACGAGCAGTACTTC
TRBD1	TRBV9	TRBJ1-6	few	CASSGTGRGSPLHF	TGTGCCAGCAGCGGGACAGGGAGAGGATCACCCCTCCACTTT
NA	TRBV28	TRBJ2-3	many	CATGGEGATDTQYF	TGTGCCACGGGTGGGGAAGGGGCCACAGATACGCAGTATTTT
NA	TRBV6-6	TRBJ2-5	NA	CASSYLETQYF	TGTGCCAGCAGTTACCTGGAGACCCAGTACTTC
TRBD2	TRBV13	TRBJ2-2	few	CASSFLLGLVNTGELFF	TGTGCCAGCAGCTTTCTCTTGGGACTAGTGAACACCGGGGAGCTGTTTTTT
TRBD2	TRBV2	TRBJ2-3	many	CASSASSGTDTQYF	TGTGCCAGCAGTGCGTCTAGCGGTACAGATACGCAGTATTTT
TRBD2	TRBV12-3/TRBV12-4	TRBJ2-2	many	CASSPTNSGRSAGELFF	TGTGCCAGCAGTCCAACCAATAGCGGGAGGTCGGCCGGGGAGCTGTTTTTT
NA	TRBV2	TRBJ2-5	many	CATGRGGNQETQYF	TGTGCCACCGGGCGCGGAGGGAACCAAGAGACCCAGTACTTC
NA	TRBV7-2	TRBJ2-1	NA	CASSTTTRPNEQFF	TGTGCCAGCAGCACGACCACGCGACCAAATGAGCAGTTCTTC
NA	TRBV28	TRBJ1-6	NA	CASSFHEGLAYNSPLHF	TGTGCCAGCAGTTTTCACGAGGGGTTGGCCTATAATTCACCCCTCCACTTT
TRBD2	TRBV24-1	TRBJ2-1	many	CATSDFGTSGHEQFF	TGTGCCACCAGTGATTTTGGGACTAGCGGGCATGAGCAGTTCTTC
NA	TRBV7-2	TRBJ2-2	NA	CASSRDSSRGGGELFF	TGTGCCAGCAGCCGAGACAGTTCTCGAGGAGGGGGGGAGCTGTTTTTT
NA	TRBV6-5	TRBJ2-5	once	CASTTPSIGETQYF	TGTGCCAGCACCACCCCTAGTATAGGAGAGACCCAGTACTTC
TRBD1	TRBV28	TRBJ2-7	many	CASSSAQGETYEQYF	TGTGCCAGCAGTTCCGCACAGGGGGAAACCTACGAGCAGTACTTC
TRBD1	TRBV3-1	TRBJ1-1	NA	CASSLNRGRTEVFF	TGTGCCAGCAGCCTCAACAGGGGGCGTACTGAAGTTTTCTTT
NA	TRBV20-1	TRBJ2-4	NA	CSAATGSKNIQYF	TGCAGTGCCGCTACAGGGAGCAAAAACATTCAGTACTTC
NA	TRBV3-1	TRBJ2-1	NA	CASSQELEYNEQFF	TGTGCCAGCAGCCAAGAGTTAGAATACAATGAGCAGTTCTTC
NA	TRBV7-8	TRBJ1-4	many	CASSLKRAMDNEKLFF	TGTGCCAGCAGCTTAAAACGGGCGATGGATAATGAAAAACTGTTTTTT
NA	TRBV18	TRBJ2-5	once	CASSPRRAETQYF	TGTGCCAGCTCACCACGTAGGGCGGAGACCCAGTACTTC
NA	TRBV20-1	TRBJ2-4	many	CSARDPIRVAKNIQYF	TGCAGTGCTAGAGACCCGATTAGGGTGGCCAAAAACATTCAGTACTTC
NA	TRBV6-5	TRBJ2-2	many	CASSVLGNTGELFF	TGTGCCAGCAGTGTCCTCGGGAACACCGGGGAGCTGTTTTTT
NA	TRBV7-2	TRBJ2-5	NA	CASSLEGQETQYF	TGTGCCAGCAGCTTAGAGGGCCAAGAGACCCAGTACTTC